This T cell receptor beta chain originates from a study of CD8 T cells in Susac syndrome. Whole-study findings and limits: It was acknowledged in the study that the number of individuals who were included in its TCR sequencing and HLA analysis was relatively small.

RNA amounts of roughly 0.45 to 1 ug underwent reverse transcription with random hexamers. TCRdb used MiXCR to reprocess the immunoSEQ multiplex PCR reads, holding one entry per CDR3 protein. The profile shows around 140,000 distinct CDR3 sequences, around 86% of them singletons. This clonotype was found once. The antigen is undetermined. Negative isolation was used for CD8+ and CD4+ T cells and FACS enrichment for TEMRA cells. With 5 bases clipped from V and 2 bases from J, the junction kept 7 bases outside the gene matches. This CDR3 comprises 14 residues. Germline V gene sequence: CDR1 DFQATT, CDR2 SNEGSKA (reference sequence).

The sample was CD8+ T cells from PBMCs. This receptor was obtained from a human donor with multiple sclerosis. The chain joins TRBV20-1 to TRBJ2-7; TRBD1 aligns across 9 bases. Here the CDR3 DNA reads TGCAGTGCTCGGGGGGACAGGGCAGCCTACGAGCAGTACTTC. Protein: CSARGDRAAYEQYF.